This T cell receptor (beta chain) was identified during a study of blood T cell repertoires in COVID-19. Overall study: Samples taken during acute and convalescent COVID-19 were collected in the United States, Italy and Spain.

V lost 4 bases and J 13 bases, leaving 14 bases between the germline ends. The germline CDR1 and CDR2 sequences are SNHLY and FYNNEI. The CDR3 has 12 residues. Sequencing was performed with immunoSEQ multiplex PCR; in TCRdb, only in-frame clones are kept and a portion is missing. This table holds nearly 300,000 clones, roughly 91% found once. Participants spanned ages roughly 18 to 95 years and resided in roughly 26 US areas. Assignment of participants to cohorts was predicated upon participant-reported clinical history. A COVID-19 case was met by exposed participants within 2 weeks before study entry. This clone was found once.

Sequenced: PBMCs or T cells enriched from blood (not recorded which). This receptor was identified in a woman aged 45-59 years who had been exposed to COVID-19. The rearrangement links TRBV2 to TRBJ2-1; perhaps TRBD1 as D (5 bases). The CDR3 nucleotides are TGTGCCAGCAGTGCTGAAAGCAGGGTACAGTTCTTC. Translation: CASSAESRVQFF.